The sequence of this T cell receptor (beta chain) was determined in a study of blood T cell repertoires in COVID-19. Study in general: PBMCs, B-cell-depleted T cells, or T cells were the source of the cDNA or gDNA that made up the material.

Under the authors' procedure: Reference gene primer amplification yielded estimated nucleated cell counts. Using immunoSEQ multiplex PCR, the repertoire was profiled, and TCRdb retains in-frame clones only, with some absent. The V and J calls and the clone size are those of that table, but D and trimming were determined from the DNA. The data contain roughly 400,000 clones, approximately 91% of them singletons. The CDR3 has 15 amino acids. Germline CDR1 SNHLY, CDR2 FYNNEI. Trimming cost V 6 bases and J 7 bases; bases outside gene matches: 9. Clinical history reported by participants formed the basis on which cohorts were assigned. Individuals in the exposed group had encountered a COVID-19 case within 2 weeks preceding study entry.

This receptor was taken from a woman aged 40 to 55 who had been exposed to COVID-19. The chain recombines TRBV2 with TRBJ2-3; 11 bases fit TRBD2. The sequencing input was PBMCs or T cells enriched from blood (not recorded which). CDR3 in amino acids: CASSLLAGAENTQYF. The CDR3 nucleotides read TGTGCCAGCAGCCTACTAGCGGGGGCGGAGAATACGCAGTATTTT.